This TCR beta chain was captured by sequencing in a study of blood T cell repertoires in COVID-19. Sequencing used immunoSEQ multiplex PCR; TCRdb keeps in-frame clones, though not all of them. The sample shows roughly 230,000 clones, 88% of them seen only once. The CDR3 runs to 15 residues. The germline gives CDR1 KGHSH, CDR2 LQKENI. Trimming cost V 1 base and J 5 bases, with 12 bases left between them. This rearrangement joins TRBV18 to TRBJ1-5, with D possibly matching TRBD1 (6 bases). The specimen was peripheral blood. The receptor was isolated from a man aged 70-80 years with acute or convalescent COVID-19. The CDR3 region has the DNA TGTGCCAGCTCACCACAGGGGGACGGTTATCAGCCCCAGCATTTT. Translating it yields CASSPQGDGYQPQHF.